These 16 T cell receptor beta chains were sequenced from one sample in a study of blood T cell repertoires in COVID-19. Sequencing used immunoSEQ multiplex PCR; TCRdb keeps in-frame clones, though not all of them. The sample consists of about 180,000 clones, around 86% of them appearing once. Sample: peripheral blood. These receptors were collected from a woman aged 25 to 39 with active or convalescent COVID-19.

In this sample, this clone turned up once. This sequence joins TRBV3-1 (or the pseudogene TRBV3-2) and TRBJ2-2; TRBD1 matches at 7 bases. Germline V gives CDR1 LGHDT, CDR2 YNNKEL (reference sequence). The CDR3 has 14 amino acids. V gave up 3 bases and J gave up 6 bases; unmatched junction bases: 4. Here the CDR3 reads CASSHLDRAGELFF. The CDR3 DNA reads as TGTGCCAGCAGCCACCTTGACAGGGCCGGGGAGCTGTTTTTT.

V is TRBV3-1 (or the pseudogene TRBV3-2) and J is TRBJ2-7, with 10 bases that match TRBD2. J lost 2 bases, V lost 5 bases, and 3 bases had no gene match. The germline gives CDR1 LGHDT, CDR2 YNNKEL (reference sequence). This CDR3 has 14 residues. CDR3 coding DNA: TGTGCCAGCAGCTCTAGCGGGAGCCCCTACGAGCAGTACTTC. Protein product: CASSSSGSPYEQYF.

The rearrangement joins TRBV28 to TRBJ2-7, with 9 bases matching TRBD1. Unmatched junction bases numbered 12, after V lost 6 bases and J lost 6 bases. The germline CDR1 and CDR2 sequences are MDHEN and SYDVKM. The CDR3 sequence is 15 residues long. The CDR3 sequence is CASRPSTGGKSEQYF. CDR3 sequence (DNA): TGTGCCAGCAGGCCGTCGACAGGGGGGAAATCCGAGCAGTACTTC.

V usage is TRBV13 and J usage is TRBJ2-2; 15 bases agree with TRBD2. Germline V gives CDR1 PRHDT, CDR2 FYEKMQ (reference sequence). J was trimmed by 1 base and V by 5 bases; bases with no gene match: 2. CDR3 length: 17 amino acids. The CDR3 DNA follows: TGTGCCAGCAGCCCGGGACTAGCGGGAGGGAACACCGGGGAGCTGTTTTTT. Its protein is CASSPGLAGGNTGELFF.

The chain carries TRBV6-1 and TRBJ1-1; D uncertain. V lost 4 bases and J lost 0, with 15 bases in between. CDR3 length: 16 residues. CDR1 is MNHNS and CDR2 is SASEGT in the germline V gene. CDR3 coding DNA: TGTGCCAGCAGTGTGCACCGTCCCACTCTGAACACTGAAGCTTTCTTT. Residues: CASSVHRPTLNTEAFF.

The chain combines TRBV7-9 with TRBJ2-7, with D possibly TRBD2 on 6 matching bases. Trimming pared 1 base from V and 6 bases from J, leaving 13 bases between. This CDR3 contains 14 residues. Germline V gene data show CDR1 as SEHNR and CDR2 as FQNEAQ (reference sequence). CDR3 region: CASSLEGRQGEQYF. In nucleotides, the CDR3 is TGTGCCAGCAGCTTAGAGGGGAGGCAAGGCGAGCAGTACTTC.

The gene calls are TRBV7-8 and TRBJ1-4; 8 bases are shared with TRBD1. CDR3 size: 14 residues. Looked up from germline, CDR1 is SGHVS and CDR2 is FQNEAQ. J was trimmed by 3 bases and V by 7 bases; bases with no gene match: 4. The CDR3: CASTPTGANEKLFF. CDR3 DNA: TGTGCCAGCACCCCGACAGGGGCTAATGAAAAACTGTTTTTT. Variable domain in full (rest from reference TRBV7-8 and TRBJ1-4): GAGVSQSPRYKVAKRGQDVALRCDPISGHVSLFWYQQALGQGPEFLTYFQNEAQLDKSGLPSDRFFAERPEGSVSTLKIQRTQQEDSAVYLCASTPTGANEKLFFGSGTQLSVL.

V is TRBV6-5 and J is TRBJ2-7, with TRBD1 matching 7 bases. Germline values: CDR1 MNHEY, CDR2 SVGAGI. The CDR3 loop spans 13 amino acids. V gave up 6 bases and J gave up 6 bases; unmatched junction bases: 8. CDR3 nucleotides: TGTGCCAGCAGGGCAACCGGGACAGCCGAGCAGTACTTC. Translation gives CASRATGTAEQYF.

This chain connects TRBV5-1 to TRBJ1-4; 9 bases agree with TRBD1. Germline V CDR1 and CDR2: SGHRS, YFSETQ. After removal of 1 base from V and 6 bases from J, the junction contained 10 bases not matched to a gene. This CDR3 spans 17 amino acids. Here the CDR3 DNA reads TGCGCCAGCAGCTTGTCACAGGGGGCGCGGGGCGATGAAAAACTGTTTTTT. Translation gives CASSLSQGARGDEKLFF.

Turning to this clone: A junction end diverges from the germline sequence, so it may reflect a read error. V gene TRBV4-2 combines with J gene TRBJ1-2; maybe TRBD1 (5 bases). Per germline, CDR1 LGHNA and CDR2 YNFKEQ. The CDR3 has 14 residues. Here the CDR3 DNA reads TGTGCCAGCAGCGAAGAGACAGAAAACTATGGCTACACCTTC. It encodes CASSEETENYGYTF.

This chain links TRBV7-9 with TRBJ1-3; possibly TRBD1 for D (5 bases). Germline V gives CDR1 SEHNR, CDR2 FQNEAQ (reference sequence). The CDR3 is made up of 16 amino acids. Trimming took off 4 bases at V and 3 bases at J, with 16 bases between the two ends. CDR3 sequence (DNA): TGTGCCAGCAGCTACCCGGGGGGGAAAAGTGGAAACACCATATATTTT. Encoded protein: CASSYPGGKSGNTIYF.

This rearrangement joins TRBV7-2 to TRBJ1-1, with 9 bases that match TRBD1. The trim removed 4 bases at V and 3 bases at J, leaving 3 bases unmatched. The germline V gene encodes CDR1 SGHTA and CDR2 FQGNSA. The CDR3 runs 14 residues. CDR3 residues: CASSSRTGDTEAFF. In DNA, the CDR3 is TGTGCCAGCAGCTCGAGGACAGGGGACACTGAAGCTTTCTTT.

The genes are TRBV19 and TRBJ1-5; TRBD1 might be the D (5 bases). Germline V CDR1 and CDR2: LNHDA, SQIVND (reference sequence). CDR3 length: 17 residues. Between the trimmed V and J ends, which lost 5 bases and 0 bases, there was a span of 17 bases. The CDR3 nucleotides are TGTGCCAGTAGTCTGCCGGCAGGGCCAATTAGCAATCAGCCCCAGCATTTT. Amino acids: CASSLPAGPISNQPQHF. The variable domain in full, with the rest retrieved from reference TRBV19 and TRBJ1-5, is DGGITQSPKYLFRKEGQNVTLSCEQNLNHDAMYWYRQDPGQGLRLIYYSQIVNDFQKGDIAEGYSVSREKKESFPLTVTSAQKNPTAFYLCASSLPAGPISNQPQHFGDGTRLSIL.

The genes are TRBV28 and TRBJ2-1, with 14 bases matching TRBD2. CDR1 is MDHEN, CDR2 SYDVKM, per germline. The V segment lost 6 bases and the J segment 0 bases; nucleotides outside the gene matches: 7. The CDR3 has 18 residues. CDR3 in DNA: TGTGCCAGCAGACCGGGACTAGCGGGAGATCTCTCCTACAATGAGCAGTTCTTC. Amino acids: CASRPGLAGDLSYNEQFF.

The sample holds a few counts of this clone. This rearrangement joins TRBV10-2 to TRBJ2-2; D possibly corresponds to TRBD1 (6 bases). Germline V gene data show CDR1 as WSHSY and CDR2 as SAAADI. CDR3 size: 13 residues. V was shortened by 9 bases and J by 2 bases, with 10 bases between the two germline ends. CDR3 in DNA: TGCGCCAGTCCGGACAGTAACACCGGGGAGCTGTTTTTT. Its protein product is CASPDSNTGELFF.

CDR3: CSVGTGNDQPQHF. The CDR3 nucleotides read TGCAGCGTTGGTACAGGGAACGATCAGCCCCAGCATTTT. The gene calls are TRBV29-1 and TRBJ1-5; a possible D gene is TRBD1 (6 bases). There are 13 residues in the CDR3. Germline loops: CDR1 SQVTM, CDR2 ANQGSEA. V was trimmed by 4 bases and J by 5 bases, leaving 12 bases between them.